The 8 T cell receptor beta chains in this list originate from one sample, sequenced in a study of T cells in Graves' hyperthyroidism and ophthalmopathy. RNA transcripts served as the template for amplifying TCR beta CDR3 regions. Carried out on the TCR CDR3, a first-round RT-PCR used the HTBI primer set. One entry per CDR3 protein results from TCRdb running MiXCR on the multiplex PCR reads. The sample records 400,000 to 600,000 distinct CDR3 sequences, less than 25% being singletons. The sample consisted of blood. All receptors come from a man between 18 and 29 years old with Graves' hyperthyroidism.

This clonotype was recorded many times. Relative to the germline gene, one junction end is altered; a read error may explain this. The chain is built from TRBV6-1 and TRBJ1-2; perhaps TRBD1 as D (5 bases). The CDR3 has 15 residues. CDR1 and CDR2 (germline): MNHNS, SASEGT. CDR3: CASSPTDGGNYGYTF. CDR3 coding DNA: TGTGCCAGCAGTCCAACGGACGGGGGAAACTACGGCTACACCTTC.

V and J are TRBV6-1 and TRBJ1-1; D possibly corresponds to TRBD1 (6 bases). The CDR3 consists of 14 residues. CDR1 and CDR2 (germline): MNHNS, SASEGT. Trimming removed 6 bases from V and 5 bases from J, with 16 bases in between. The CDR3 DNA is TGTGCCAGCAGAGAGGGGGGGGGTAAGACTGAAGCTTTCTTT. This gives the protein CASREGGGKTEAFF.

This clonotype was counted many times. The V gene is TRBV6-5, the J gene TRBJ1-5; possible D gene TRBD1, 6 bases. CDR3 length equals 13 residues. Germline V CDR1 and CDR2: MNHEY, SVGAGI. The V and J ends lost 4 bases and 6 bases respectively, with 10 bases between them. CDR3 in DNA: TGTGCCAGCAGTTCGGGGGCGGGTCAGCCCCAGCATTTT. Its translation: CASSSGAGQPQHF.

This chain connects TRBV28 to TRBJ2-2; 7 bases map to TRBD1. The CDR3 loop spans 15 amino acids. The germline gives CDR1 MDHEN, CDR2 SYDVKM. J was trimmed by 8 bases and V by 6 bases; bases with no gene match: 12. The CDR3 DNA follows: TGTGCCAGCAGACGTACACCGACAGGGTCGGGGGAGCTGTTTTTT. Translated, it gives CASRRTPTGSGELFF.

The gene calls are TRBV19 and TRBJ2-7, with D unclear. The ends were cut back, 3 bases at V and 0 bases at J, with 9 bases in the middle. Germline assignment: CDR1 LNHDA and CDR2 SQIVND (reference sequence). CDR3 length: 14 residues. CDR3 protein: CASSIGSTSYEQYF. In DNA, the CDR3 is TGTGCCAGTAGTATCGGCTCCACCTCCTACGAGCAGTACTTC.

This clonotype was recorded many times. CDR3 protein: CASSEGEKRPQHF. The DNA for the CDR3 is TGTGCCAGCAGTGAAGGGGAGAAAAGGCCCCAGCATTTT. The rearrangement joins TRBV6-1 to TRBJ1-5; D call uncertain. Germline V gives CDR1 MNHNS, CDR2 SASEGT. V was pared by 1 base and J by 9 bases, with 10 bases between. The CDR3 covers 13 residues.

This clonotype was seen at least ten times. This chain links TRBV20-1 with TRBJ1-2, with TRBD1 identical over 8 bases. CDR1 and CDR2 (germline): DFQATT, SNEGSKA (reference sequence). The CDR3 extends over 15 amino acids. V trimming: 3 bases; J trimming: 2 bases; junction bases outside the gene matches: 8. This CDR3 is CSASPRDRGNYGYTF. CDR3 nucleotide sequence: TGCAGTGCTAGTCCGAGAGACAGGGGAAACTATGGCTACACCTTC.

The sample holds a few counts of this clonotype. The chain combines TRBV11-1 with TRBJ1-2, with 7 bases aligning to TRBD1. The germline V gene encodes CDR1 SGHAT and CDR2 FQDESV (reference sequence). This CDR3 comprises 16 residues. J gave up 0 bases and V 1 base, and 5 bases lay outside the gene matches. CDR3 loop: CASSLVGGGANYGYTF. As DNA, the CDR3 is TGTGCCAGCAGCTTAGTAGGAGGGGGCGCTAACTATGGCTACACCTTC.